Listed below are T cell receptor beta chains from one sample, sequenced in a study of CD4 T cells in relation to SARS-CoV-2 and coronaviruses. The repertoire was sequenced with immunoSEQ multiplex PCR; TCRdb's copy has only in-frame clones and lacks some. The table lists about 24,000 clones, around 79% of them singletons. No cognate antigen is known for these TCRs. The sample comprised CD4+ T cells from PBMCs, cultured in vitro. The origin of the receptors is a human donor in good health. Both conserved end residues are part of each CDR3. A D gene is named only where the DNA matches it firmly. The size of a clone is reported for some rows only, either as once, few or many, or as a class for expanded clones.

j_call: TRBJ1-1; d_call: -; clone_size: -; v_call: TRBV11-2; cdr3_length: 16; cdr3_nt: TGTGCCAGCAGCTCGCCATCCGGAGCCCGTAACACTGAAGCTTTCTTT; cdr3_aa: CASSSPSGARNTEAFF
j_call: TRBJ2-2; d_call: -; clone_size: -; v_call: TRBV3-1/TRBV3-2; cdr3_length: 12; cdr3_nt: TGTGCCAGCAGCCAAGATCGGTGGGAGCTGTTTTTT; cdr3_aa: CASSQDRWELFF
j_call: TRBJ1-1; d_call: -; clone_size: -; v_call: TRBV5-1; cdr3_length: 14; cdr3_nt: TGCGCCAGCAGCCCCTCCTTTGACAAAACTGAAGCTTTCTTT; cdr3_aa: CASSPSFDKTEAFF
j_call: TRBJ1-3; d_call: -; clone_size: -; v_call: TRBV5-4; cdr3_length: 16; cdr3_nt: TGTGCCAGCAGCTTGGACGGGAGGCCCTCGGGAAACACCATATATTTT; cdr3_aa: CASSLDGRPSGNTIYF
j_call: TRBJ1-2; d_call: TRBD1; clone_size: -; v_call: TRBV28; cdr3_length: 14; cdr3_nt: TGTGCCAGCAGTCTTGGACAGGTCAACTATGGCTACACCTTC; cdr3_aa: CASSLGQVNYGYTF
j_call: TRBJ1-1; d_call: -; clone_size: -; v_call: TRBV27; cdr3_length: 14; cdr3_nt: TGTGCCAGCAGTTTCCGGGAAAGGGGAACTGAAGCTTTCTTT; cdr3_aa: CASSFRERGTEAFF
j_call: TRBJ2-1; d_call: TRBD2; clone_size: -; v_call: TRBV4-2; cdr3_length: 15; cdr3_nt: TGTGCCAGCAGAACCCCGGGACTAGCTGGAAATGAGCAGTTCTTC; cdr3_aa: CASRTPGLAGNEQFF
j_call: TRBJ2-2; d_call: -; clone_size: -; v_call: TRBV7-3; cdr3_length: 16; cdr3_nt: TGTGCCAGCAGCTTATCCGTCACGAGGCGGACCGGGGAGCTGTTTTTT; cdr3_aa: CASSLSVTRRTGELFF
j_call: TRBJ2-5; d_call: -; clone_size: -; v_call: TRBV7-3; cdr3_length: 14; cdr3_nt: TGTGCCAGCAGCCGCTCACCCGGCAGGGAGACCCAGTACTTC; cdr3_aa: CASSRSPGRETQYF
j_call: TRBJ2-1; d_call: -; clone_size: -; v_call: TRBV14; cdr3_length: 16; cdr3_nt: TGTGCCAGCAGAAGCGGACAGACCCACTCCTACAATGAGCAGTTCTTC; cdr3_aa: CASRSGQTHSYNEQFF
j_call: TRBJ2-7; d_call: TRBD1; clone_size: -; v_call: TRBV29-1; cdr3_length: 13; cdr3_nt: TGCAGCGTTGAAAGGGACAGCTCCTACGAGCAGTACTTC; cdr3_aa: CSVERDSSYEQYF
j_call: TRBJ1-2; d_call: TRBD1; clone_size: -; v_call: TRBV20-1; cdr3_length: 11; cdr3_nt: TGCAGTGTAGACAGGGGGTATGGCTACACCTTC; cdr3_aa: CSVDRGYGYTF
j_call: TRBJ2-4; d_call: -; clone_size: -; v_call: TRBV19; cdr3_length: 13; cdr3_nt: TGTGCCAGTAGTATAGGTAACAAAAACATTCAGTACTTC; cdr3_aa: CASSIGNKNIQYF
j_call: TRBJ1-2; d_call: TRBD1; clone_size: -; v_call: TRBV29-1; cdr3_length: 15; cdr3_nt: TGCAGCGTTGAGGGCGGCGGGGACAGGACCTATGGCTACACCTTC; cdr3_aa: CSVEGGGDRTYGYTF
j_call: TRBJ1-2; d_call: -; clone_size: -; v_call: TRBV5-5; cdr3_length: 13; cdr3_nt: TGTGCCAGCAGCTTGGGCACGCTCTATGGCTACACCTTC; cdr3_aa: CASSLGTLYGYTF
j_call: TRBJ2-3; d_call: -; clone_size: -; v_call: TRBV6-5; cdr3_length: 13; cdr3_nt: TGTGCCAGCAGTATGAGGGCCACAGATACGCAGTATTTT; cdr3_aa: CASSMRATDTQYF
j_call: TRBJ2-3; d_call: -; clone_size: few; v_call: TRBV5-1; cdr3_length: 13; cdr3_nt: TGCGCCAGCAGCTGGACTACCACAGATACGCAGTATTTT; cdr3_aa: CASSWTTTDTQYF
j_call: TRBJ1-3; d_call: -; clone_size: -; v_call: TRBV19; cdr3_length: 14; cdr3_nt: TGTGCCAGTAGTATACATAGCTCTGGAAACACCATATATTTT; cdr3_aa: CASSIHSSGNTIYF
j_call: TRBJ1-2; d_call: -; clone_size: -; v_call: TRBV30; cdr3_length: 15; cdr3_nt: TGTGCCTGGAGTAATAAGGACGGAGCTAACTATGGCTACACCTTC; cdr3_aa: CAWSNKDGANYGYTF
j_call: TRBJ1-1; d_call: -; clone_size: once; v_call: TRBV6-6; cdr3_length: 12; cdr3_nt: TGTGCCAGCACTTATTCGAGAACTGAAGCTTTCTTT; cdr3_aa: CASTYSRTEAFF
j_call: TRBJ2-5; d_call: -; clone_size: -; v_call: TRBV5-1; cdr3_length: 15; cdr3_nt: TGCGCCAGCAGCTTGGCAGGGATGGGGCAAGAGACCCAGTACTTC; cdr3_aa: CASSLAGMGQETQYF
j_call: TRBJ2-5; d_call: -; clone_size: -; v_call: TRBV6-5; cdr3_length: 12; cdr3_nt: TGTGCCAGCTCCTTCACGCAAGAGACCCAGTACTTC; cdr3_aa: CASSFTQETQYF
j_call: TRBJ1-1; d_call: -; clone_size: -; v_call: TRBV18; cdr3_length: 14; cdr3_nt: TGTGCCAGCTCACCACCGCAGGGTGGGTTGGGCGCTTTCTTT; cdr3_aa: CASSPPQGGLGAFF
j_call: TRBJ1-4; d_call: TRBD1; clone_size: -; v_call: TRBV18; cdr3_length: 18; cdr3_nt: TGTGCCAGCTCACCACGCCCCAACCAGGGGGGAACTAATGAAAAACTGTTTTTT; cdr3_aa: CASSPRPNQGGTNEKLFF
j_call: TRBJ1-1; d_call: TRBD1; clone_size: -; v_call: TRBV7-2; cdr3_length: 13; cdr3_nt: TGTGCCAGCAGCCCAGGGGGCGCAGGGGAAGCTTTCTTT; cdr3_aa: CASSPGGAGEAFF
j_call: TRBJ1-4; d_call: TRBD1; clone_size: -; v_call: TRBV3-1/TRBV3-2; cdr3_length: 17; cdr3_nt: TGTGCCAGCAGCCAGTCCCGGGACAGGGTCCGTAATGAAAAACTGTTTTTT; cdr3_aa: CASSQSRDRVRNEKLFF
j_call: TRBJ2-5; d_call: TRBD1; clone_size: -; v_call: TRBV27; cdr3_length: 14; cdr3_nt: TGTGCCAGGGCCGAGTGGACAGGGGAAGAGACCCAGTACTTC; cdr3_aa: CARAEWTGEETQYF
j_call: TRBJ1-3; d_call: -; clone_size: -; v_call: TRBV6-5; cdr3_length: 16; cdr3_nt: TGTGCCAGCAGTTACTCACAGGGATTCTCTGGAAACACCATATATTTT; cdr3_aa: CASSYSQGFSGNTIYF
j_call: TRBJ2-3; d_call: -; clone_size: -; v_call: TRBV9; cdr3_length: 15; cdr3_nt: TGTGCCAGCAGCGTAGCCCTGGGGGGTTTAGATACGCAGTATTTT; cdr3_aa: CASSVALGGLDTQYF
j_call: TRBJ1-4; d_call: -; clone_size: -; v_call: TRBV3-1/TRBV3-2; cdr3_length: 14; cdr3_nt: TGTGCCAGCAGCTTTGCACAACGGAGTGAAAAACTGTTTTTT; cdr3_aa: CASSFAQRSEKLFF
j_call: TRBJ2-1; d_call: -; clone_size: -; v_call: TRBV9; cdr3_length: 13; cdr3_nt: TGTGCCAGCAGCGTAGATCCCGCTGCTGAGCAGTTCTTC; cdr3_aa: CASSVDPAAEQFF
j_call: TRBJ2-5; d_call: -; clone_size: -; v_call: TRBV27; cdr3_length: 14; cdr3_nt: TGTGCCAGCAGTTTATCGCATGTGTCGGAGACCCAGTACTTC; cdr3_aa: CASSLSHVSETQYF
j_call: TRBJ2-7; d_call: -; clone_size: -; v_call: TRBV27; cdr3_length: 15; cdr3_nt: TGTGCCAGCAGATCCCTCTGGGGCCTTTCGCTCGAGCAGTACTTC; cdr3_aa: CASRSLWGLSLEQYF
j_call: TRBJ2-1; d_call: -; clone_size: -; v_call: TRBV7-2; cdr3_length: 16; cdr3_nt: TGTGCCAGCAGCTTGATCGGCACCTTCTCCTACAATGAGCAGTTCTTC; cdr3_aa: CASSLIGTFSYNEQFF
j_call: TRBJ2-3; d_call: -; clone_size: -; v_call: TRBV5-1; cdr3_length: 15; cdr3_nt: TGCGCCAGCAGCGCAACAGGGTCGGGGTACGATACGCAGTATTTT; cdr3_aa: CASSATGSGYDTQYF
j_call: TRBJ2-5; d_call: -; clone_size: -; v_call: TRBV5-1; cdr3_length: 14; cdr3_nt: TGCGCCAGCAGCCCCCGAGAGGGTCGCTTAACCCAGTACTTC; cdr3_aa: CASSPREGRLTQYF
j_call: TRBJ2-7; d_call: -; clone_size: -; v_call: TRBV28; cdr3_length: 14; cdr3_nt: TGTGCCAGCAGCCGGACAAACTCCCAAGGCGAGCAGTACTTC; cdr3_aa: CASSRTNSQGEQYF
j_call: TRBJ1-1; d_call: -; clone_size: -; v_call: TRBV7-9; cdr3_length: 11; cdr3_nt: TGTGCCAGCAGCCCAGCGGGGGAAGCTTTCTTT; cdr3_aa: CASSPAGEAFF
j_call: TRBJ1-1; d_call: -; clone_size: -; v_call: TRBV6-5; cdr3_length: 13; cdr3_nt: TGTGCCAGCAAGTTAGGGGGGTGGACTGAAGCTTTCTTT; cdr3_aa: CASKLGGWTEAFF
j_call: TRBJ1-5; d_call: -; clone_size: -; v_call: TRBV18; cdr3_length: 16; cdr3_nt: TGTGCCAGCTCACCGGGTTCCAGAAACACCAATCAGCCCCAGCATTTT; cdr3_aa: CASSPGSRNTNQPQHF
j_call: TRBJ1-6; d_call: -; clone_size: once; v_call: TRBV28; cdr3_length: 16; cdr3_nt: TGTGCCAGCAGTTCCGGTACGCGGGGCTTAAATTCACCCCTCCACTTT; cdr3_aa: CASSSGTRGLNSPLHF
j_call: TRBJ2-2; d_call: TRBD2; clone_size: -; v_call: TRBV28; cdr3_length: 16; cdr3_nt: TGTGCCAGCAGTTTTGCGGCAGCGGGAGGTACCGGGGAGCTGTTTTTT; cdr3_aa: CASSFAAAGGTGELFF
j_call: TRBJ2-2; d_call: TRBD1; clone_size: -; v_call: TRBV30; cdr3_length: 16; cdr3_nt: TGTGCCTGGAAGGGACAGGGTTTGATTTGGGCCGGGGAGCTGTTTTTT; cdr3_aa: CAWKGQGLIWAGELFF
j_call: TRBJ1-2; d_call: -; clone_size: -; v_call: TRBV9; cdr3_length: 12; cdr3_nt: TGTGCCAGCAGCGACCCGTCAGGGGGCTACACCTTC; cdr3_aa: CASSDPSGGYTF
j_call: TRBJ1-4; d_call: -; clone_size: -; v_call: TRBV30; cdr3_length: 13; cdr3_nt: TGTGCCTGGAGTACACAGTCGGATGAAAAACTGTTTTTT; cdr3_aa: CAWSTQSDEKLFF
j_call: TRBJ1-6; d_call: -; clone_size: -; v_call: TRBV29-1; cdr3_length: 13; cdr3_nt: TGCAGCGTCCGGACAGCATATAATTCACCCCTCCACTTT; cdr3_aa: CSVRTAYNSPLHF
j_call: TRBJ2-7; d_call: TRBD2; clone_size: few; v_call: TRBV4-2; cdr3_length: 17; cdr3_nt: TGTGCCAGCAGCCAAGATCGCGTGCGGGAGGAATCCTACGAGCAGTACTTC; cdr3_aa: CASSQDRVREESYEQYF
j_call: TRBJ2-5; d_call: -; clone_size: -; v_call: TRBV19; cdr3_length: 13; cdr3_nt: TGTGCCAGTAGTATAGGACTAGGAGAGACCCAGTACTTC; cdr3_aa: CASSIGLGETQYF
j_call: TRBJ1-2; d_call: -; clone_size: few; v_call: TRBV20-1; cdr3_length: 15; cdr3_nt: TGCAGTGCTAGTAGGCCGGGAAACGCTAACTATGGCTACACCTTC; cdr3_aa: CSASRPGNANYGYTF
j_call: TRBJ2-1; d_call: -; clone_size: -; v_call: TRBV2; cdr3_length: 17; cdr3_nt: TGTGCCAGCAGTACGAGGGGGGTGTTCGGGACTACGAATGAGCAGTTCTTC; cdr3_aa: CASSTRGVFGTTNEQFF
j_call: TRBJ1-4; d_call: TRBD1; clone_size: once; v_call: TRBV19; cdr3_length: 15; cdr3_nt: TGTGCCAGTAGTAGAGGACAGGAGGAATGGGAAAAACTGTTTTTT; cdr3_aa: CASSRGQEEWEKLFF
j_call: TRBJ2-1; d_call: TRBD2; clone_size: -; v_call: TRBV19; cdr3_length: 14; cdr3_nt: TGTGCCAGTAGGGGACTAGCGGGCGTCAATGAGCAGTTCTTC; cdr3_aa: CASRGLAGVNEQFF
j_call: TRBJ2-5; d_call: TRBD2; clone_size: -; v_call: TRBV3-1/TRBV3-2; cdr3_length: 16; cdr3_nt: TGTGCCAGCAGCCAGCCAGGACTAGCGCTAGAAGAGACCCAGTACTTC; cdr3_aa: CASSQPGLALEETQYF
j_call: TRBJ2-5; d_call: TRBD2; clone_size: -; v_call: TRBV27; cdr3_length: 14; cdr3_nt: TGTGCCACCAAGGGGCTAGCGGGAGTCGAGACCCAGTACTTC; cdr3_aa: CATKGLAGVETQYF